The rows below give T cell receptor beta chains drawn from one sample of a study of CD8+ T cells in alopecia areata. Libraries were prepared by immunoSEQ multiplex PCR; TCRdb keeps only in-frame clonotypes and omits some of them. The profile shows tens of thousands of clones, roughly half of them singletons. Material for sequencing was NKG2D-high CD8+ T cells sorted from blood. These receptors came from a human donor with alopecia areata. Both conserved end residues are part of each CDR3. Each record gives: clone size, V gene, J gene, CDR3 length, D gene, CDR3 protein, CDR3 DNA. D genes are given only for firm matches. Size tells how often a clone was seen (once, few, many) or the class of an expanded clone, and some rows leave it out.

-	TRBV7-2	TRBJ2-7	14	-	CASSYRDRYYEQYF	TGTGCCAGCAGCTACCGAGACAGATACTACGAGCAGTACTTC
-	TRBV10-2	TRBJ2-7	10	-	CASSGGEQYF	TGCGCCAGCAGTGGGGGCGAGCAGTACTTC
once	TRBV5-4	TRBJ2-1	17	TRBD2	CASSPLSGGHKGNEQFF	TGTGCCAGCAGTCCCCTTTCGGGGGGGCATAAGGGTAATGAGCAGTTCTTC
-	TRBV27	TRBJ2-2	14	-	CASSRGGNTGELFF	TGTGCCAGCAGTCGTGGGGGGAACACCGGGGAGCTGTTTTTT
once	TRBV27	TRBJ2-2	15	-	CASSFSGQNTGELFF	TGTGCCAGCAGTTTTTCGGGACAGAACACCGGGGAGCTGTTTTTT
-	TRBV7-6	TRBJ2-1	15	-	CASSLGGGAVDEQFF	TGTGCCAGCAGCTTAGGAGGGGGGGCGGTCGATGAGCAGTTCTTC
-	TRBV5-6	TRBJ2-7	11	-	CASSLASEQYF	TGTGCCAGCAGCTTGGCGTCCGAGCAGTACTTC
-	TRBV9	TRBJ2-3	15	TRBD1	CASSTWDSSTDTQYF	TGTGCCAGCAGCACCTGGGACAGTAGCACAGATACGCAGTATTTT
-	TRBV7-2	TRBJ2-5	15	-	CASSLELELEKTQYF	TGTGCCAGCAGCTTAGAATTGGAGCTAGAGAAGACCCAGTACTTC
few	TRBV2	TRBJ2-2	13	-	CASSRTLPGELFF	TGTGCCAGCAGTCGGACTCTCCCCGGGGAGCTGTTTTTT
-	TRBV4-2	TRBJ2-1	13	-	CASSQDSYNEQFF	TGTGCCAGCAGCCAAGATAGCTACAATGAGCAGTTCTTC
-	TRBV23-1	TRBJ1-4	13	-	CASSPLPNEKLFF	TGCGCCAGCAGCCCCCTTCCTAATGAAAAACTGTTTTTT
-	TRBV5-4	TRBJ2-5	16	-	CASSLLGQHMQETQYF	TGTGCCAGCAGCTTGTTGGGCCAACATATGCAAGAGACCCAGTACTTC
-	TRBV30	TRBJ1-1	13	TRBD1	CAWYRGGDTEAFF	TGTGCCTGGTACAGGGGAGGGGACACTGAAGCTTTCTTT
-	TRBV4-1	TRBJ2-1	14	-	CASSQDPTFNEQFF	TGCGCCAGCAGCCAAGATCCCACGTTCAATGAGCAGTTCTTC
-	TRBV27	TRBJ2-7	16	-	CASSLRDPIRFYEQYF	TGTGCCAGCAGTCTCCGGGACCCAATTCGGTTCTACGAGCAGTACTTC
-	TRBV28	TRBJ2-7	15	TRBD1	CASSSPGRGFYEQYF	TGTGCCAGCAGTTCCCCGGGCAGGGGGTTCTACGAGCAGTACTTC
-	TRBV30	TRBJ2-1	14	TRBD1	CAWEPGQGDNEQFF	TGTGCCTGGGAACCGGGACAGGGCGACAATGAGCAGTTCTTC
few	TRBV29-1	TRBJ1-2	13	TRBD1	CSVTGTGEGGYTF	TGCAGCGTTACCGGGACAGGGGAGGGTGGCTACACCTTC
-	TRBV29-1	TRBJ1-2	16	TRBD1	CSVGTGGLAPAYGYTF	TGCAGCGTTGGGACAGGGGGCTTAGCTCCCGCATATGGCTACACCTTC
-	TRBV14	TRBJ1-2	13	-	CASSQNGYYGYTF	TGTGCCAGCAGCCAAAACGGATACTATGGCTACACCTTC
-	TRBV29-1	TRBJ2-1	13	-	CLTANLAGNEQFF	TGCCTCACGGCTAATCTAGCAGGAAATGAGCAGTTCTTC
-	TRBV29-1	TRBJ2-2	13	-	CSVCQVNTGELFF	TGCAGCGTTTGTCAGGTGAACACCGGGGAGCTGTTTTTT
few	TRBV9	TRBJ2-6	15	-	CASSVGLSGANVLTF	TGTGCCAGCAGCGTAGGGCTCTCTGGGGCCAACGTCCTGACTTTC
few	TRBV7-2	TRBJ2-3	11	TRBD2	CAILLAHTQYF	TGTGCCATCTTACTAGCGCATACGCAGTATTTT
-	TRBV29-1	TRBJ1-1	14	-	CSAQTGSGGTEAFF	TGCAGCGCCCAGACGGGGTCGGGGGGCACTGAAGCTTTCTTT
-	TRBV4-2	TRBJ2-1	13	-	CASSQTLAMEQFF	TGTGCCAGCAGCCAGACTCTAGCGATGGAGCAGTTCTTC
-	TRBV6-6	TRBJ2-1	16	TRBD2	CASSYSKVSGRNEQFF	TGTGCCAGCAGTTACTCGAAGGTTAGCGGGAGGAATGAGCAGTTCTTC
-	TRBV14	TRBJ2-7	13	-	CASTPASSYEQYF	TGTGCCAGCACCCCGGCGAGCTCCTACGAGCAGTACTTC
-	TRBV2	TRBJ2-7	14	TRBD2	CASRGLGSPHEQYF	TGTGCCAGCAGAGGACTAGGATCTCCTCACGAGCAGTACTTC
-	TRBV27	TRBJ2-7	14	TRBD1	CASSWDRASYEQYF	TGTGCCAGCAGTTGGGACAGGGCTAGCTACGAGCAGTACTTC
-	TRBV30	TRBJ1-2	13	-	CAWSITVFYGYTF	TGTGCCTGGAGTATAACAGTGTTCTATGGCTACACCTTC
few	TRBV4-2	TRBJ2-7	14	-	CASSPSPAGYEQYF	TGTGCCAGCAGCCCCAGCCCCGCCGGGTACGAGCAGTACTTC
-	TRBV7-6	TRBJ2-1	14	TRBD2	CASSFSGGGNEQFF	TGTGCCAGCAGTTTTAGCGGGGGTGGGAATGAGCAGTTCTTC
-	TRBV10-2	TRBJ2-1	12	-	CASRPAWDEQFF	TGCGCCAGCAGGCCGGCGTGGGATGAGCAGTTCTTC
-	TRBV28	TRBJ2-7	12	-	CASSGGLYEQYF	TGTGCCAGCAGCGGGGGGCTCTACGAGCAGTACTTC
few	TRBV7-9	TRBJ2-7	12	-	CASSMGDYEQYF	TGTGCCAGCAGCATGGGGGACTACGAGCAGTACTTC
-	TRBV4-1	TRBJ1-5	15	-	CASSQDPGRNQPQHF	TGCGCCAGCAGCCAAGATCCAGGGAGGAATCAGCCCCAGCATTTT
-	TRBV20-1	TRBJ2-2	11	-	CSAGLTGELFF	TGCAGTGCCGGACTCACCGGGGAGCTGTTTTTT
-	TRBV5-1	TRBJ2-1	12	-	CASSGGPNEQFF	TGCGCCAGCAGTGGAGGGCCCAATGAGCAGTTCTTC
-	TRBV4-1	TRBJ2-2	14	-	CASSLGWGTGELFF	TGCGCCAGCAGCCTTGGATGGGGCACCGGGGAGCTGTTTTTT
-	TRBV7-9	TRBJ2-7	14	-	CASSSPGLSYEQYF	TGTGCCAGCAGCTCACCAGGGCTCTCCTACGAGCAGTACTTC
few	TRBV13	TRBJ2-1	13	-	CASSSPASDEQFF	TGTGCCAGCAGCTCACCAGCGTCGGATGAGCAGTTCTTC
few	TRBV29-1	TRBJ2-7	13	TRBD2	CSVALAEAYEQYF	TGCAGCGTCGCTCTAGCGGAGGCCTACGAGCAGTACTTC
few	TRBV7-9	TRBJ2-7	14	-	CASSYDSLPHEQYF	TGTGCCAGCAGCTACGACAGCCTTCCCCACGAGCAGTACTTC
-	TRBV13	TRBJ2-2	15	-	CASSPAQRYTGELFF	TGTGCCAGCAGCCCGGCCCAGAGGTACACCGGGGAGCTGTTTTTT
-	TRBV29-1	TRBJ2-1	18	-	CSVEGVYREQGSYNEQFF	TGCAGCGTTGAAGGGGTCTACCGGGAACAAGGTTCCTACAATGAGCAGTTCTTC
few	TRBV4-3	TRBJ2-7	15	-	CASSQESGPGYEQYF	TGCGCCAGCAGCCAAGAAAGCGGCCCTGGCTACGAGCAGTACTTC
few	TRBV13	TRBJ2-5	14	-	CASSSSLKGETQYF	TGTGCCAGCAGCTCATCGTTGAAGGGGGAGACCCAGTACTTC
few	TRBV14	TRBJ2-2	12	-	CASSPITGELFF	TGTGCCAGCAGCCCAATCACCGGGGAGCTGTTTTTT
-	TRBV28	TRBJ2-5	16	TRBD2	CASSRGLAGAQETQYF	TGTGCCAGCAGCCGAGGACTAGCGGGGGCTCAAGAGACCCAGTACTTC
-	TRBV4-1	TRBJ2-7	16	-	CASSQESWGSSYEQYF	TGCGCCAGCAGCCAAGAATCTTGGGGAAGCTCCTACGAGCAGTACTTC
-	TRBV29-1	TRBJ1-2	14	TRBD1	CSADWTGQNYGYTF	TGCAGCGCCGACTGGACAGGTCAAAACTATGGCTACACCTTC
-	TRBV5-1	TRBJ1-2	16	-	CASSLRVMHANYGYTF	TGCGCCAGCAGCTTGAGAGTTATGCACGCTAACTATGGCTACACCTTC
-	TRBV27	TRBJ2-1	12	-	CATWEDYNEQFF	TGTGCCACCTGGGAAGACTACAATGAGCAGTTCTTC